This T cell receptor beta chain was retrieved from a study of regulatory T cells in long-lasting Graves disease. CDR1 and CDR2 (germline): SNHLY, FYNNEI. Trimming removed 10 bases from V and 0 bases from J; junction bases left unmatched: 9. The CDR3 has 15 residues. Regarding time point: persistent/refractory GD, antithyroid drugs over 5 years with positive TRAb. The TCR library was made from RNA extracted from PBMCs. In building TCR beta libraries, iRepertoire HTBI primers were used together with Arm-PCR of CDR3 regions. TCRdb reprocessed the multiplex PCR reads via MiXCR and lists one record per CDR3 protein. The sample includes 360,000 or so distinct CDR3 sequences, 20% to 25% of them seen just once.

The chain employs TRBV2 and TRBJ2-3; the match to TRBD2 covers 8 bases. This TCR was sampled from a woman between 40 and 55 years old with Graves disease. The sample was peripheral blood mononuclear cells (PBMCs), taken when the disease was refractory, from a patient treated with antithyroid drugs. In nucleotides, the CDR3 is TGTGCCACCACGATTAGCGGGATTAGCACAGATACGCAGTATTTT. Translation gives CATTISGISTDTQYF.